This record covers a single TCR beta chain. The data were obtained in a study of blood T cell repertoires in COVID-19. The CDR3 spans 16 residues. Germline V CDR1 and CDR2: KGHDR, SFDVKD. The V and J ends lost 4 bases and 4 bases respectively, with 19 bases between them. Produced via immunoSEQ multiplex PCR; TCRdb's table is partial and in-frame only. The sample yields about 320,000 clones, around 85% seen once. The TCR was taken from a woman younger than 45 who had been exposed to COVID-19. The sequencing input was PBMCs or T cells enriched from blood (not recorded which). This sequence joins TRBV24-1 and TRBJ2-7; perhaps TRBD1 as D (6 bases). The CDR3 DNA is TGTGCCACCAGTGAAGGGACACCCCTCGAGGTGTACGAGCAGTACTTC. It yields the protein CATSEGTPLEVYEQYF.